This record concerns one T cell receptor (beta chain) sequence. Under the authors' procedure: Reference gene primer amplification in the assay estimated nucleated cell counts. The table came from immunoSEQ multiplex PCR; TCRdb's copy has only in-frame clones and leaves some out. For V, J and clone size, that table is used; D and trimming come from the DNA. In the table there are about 260,000 clones, 86% of which are singletons. The study drew participants aged about 18 to 89 years from approximately 25 US areas. Categorization into cohorts depended on clinical history that participants reported. Germline V gene sequence: CDR1 MDHEN, CDR2 SYDVKM. This CDR3 region has 15 residues. The V and J ends lost 6 bases and 2 bases, in that order; junction bases with no gene match: 5. This sample was taken from a study of blood T cell repertoires in COVID-19. Looking at the study overall: From T cells, B-cell-depleted T cells, or PBMCs came the material, which was cDNA or gDNA.

The clonotype was recovered from a woman aged 45-59 years who had recovered from COVID-19. Source material: PBMCs or T cells enriched from blood (not recorded which). This rearrangement joins TRBV28 to TRBJ1-3, with TRBD1 identical over 9 bases. This CDR3 is CASRWTGAPGNTIYF. CDR3 sequence (DNA): TGTGCCAGCAGGTGGACAGGGGCCCCTGGAAACACCATATATTTT.